This entry features one T cell receptor (beta chain) sequence. This sample stems from a study of CD4+ T cells in melanoma. Germline CDR1 and CDR2: SGHRS and YFSETQ. The CDR3 extends over 14 amino acids. Deletions cut 0 bases from V and 3 bases from J, with 9 bases between. Sequenced by immunoSEQ multiplex PCR; TCRdb stores in-frame clones only, minus some. The profile shows about 140,000 clones, around 90% of them singletons. V usage is TRBV5-1 and J usage is TRBJ2-5, with D perhaps matching TRBD2 (6 bases). The receptor was derived from a human donor with melanoma. CDR3 amino acids: CASSLVGGKETQYF. CDR3 in DNA: TGCGCCAGCAGCTTGGTGGGAGGTAAAGAGACCCAGTACTTC.